This T cell receptor beta chain derives from a study (dated by TCRdb to the mid-2010s). Concerning the study at large: The study tested whether tumor-infiltrating Tregs in breast cancer are recruited from blood Tregs or converted in situ from other CD4+ T cell subsets. Paper-wide results and their limitations: The greatest overlap of tumor-infiltrating Treg TCR alpha and beta sequences was observed with tumor naive CD4+ T cells, followed by blood naive CD4+ T cells. The TCR gene usage of tumor memory CD4+ T cells clustered together with blood and lymph node memory CD4+ cells and with lymph node naive CD4+ cells. Rather than covering whole repertoires, validation in the larger cohort was restricted to a single TCR beta V-J rearrangement.

CD4+CD45RO+CD25- cells were isolated as memory CD4+ T cells. Tregs, naive and memory CD4+ T cells from tumor, blood and ipsilateral draining lymph nodes of five breast cancer patients underwent full-length TCR alpha and beta sequencing. Tumor tissue and lymph nodes obtained by ipsilateral axillary dissection were perfused with PBS, cut into small pieces and digested using collagenase I and hyaluronidase. A purity exceeding 90% was confirmed by FACS for the sorted cell populations. Only a few counts were recorded for this clonotype. Its cognate antigen has yet to be identified. There are no base qualities to consult, and no much larger clone falls within one base. V was cut back by 9 bases and J by 5 bases, leaving a gap of 13 bases between them. The CDR3 covers 13 residues, taking in both the cysteine and the phenylalanine. Only the CDR3 portion is preserved as DNA: 39 bases, with reading frame beginning at the first base. CDR1 and CDR2, per the germline V gene, are KGHDR and SFDVKD.

Full-length TCR variable regions were amplified by 5' RACE PCR using constant-region reverse primers, and then by semi-nested PCR using Nested Universal Primer A. The ReliaPrep RNA Cell Miniprep System was used to extract total RNA, which was then reverse transcribed into 5'RACE-ready cDNA with the SMARTer RACE 5'/3' Kit. Multiplex adaptors were used to barcode the full-length TCR alpha and beta libraries, which were then sequenced on an Illumina MiSeq. On the authors' methods: Sequencing data were pooled across the five patients for each of nine subset-tissue groups and compared by unsupervised clustering of TCR gene usage. The Morisita-Horn index was used to calculate repertoire similarity, with shared sequences weighted by how much each contributed to each repertoire. TCRdb reran the public reads through fastp at Q25 and MiXCR, keeping productive beta chains. CDR3 protein duplicates are merged, each entry listing the most common genes and DNA. The V and J calls were determined by TCRdb, not by the authors. The table for this sample lists roughly 42,000 distinct CDR3 sequences; around 28% of them were counted only once. Under 5% of the sample goes to the ten largest clones.

The sequence came from a female donor with breast cancer. The V and J segments used are TRBV24-1 and TRBJ1-5; perhaps TRBD1 is the D gene, with 5 bases matching. The specimen sequenced was tumor-infiltrating memory CD4+ T cells sorted from the breast tumor. The cell subset or site label, as the study defines it: memory CD4+ T cells, CD4+CD45RO+CD25-. This receptor carries the CDR3 CATRSRADQPQHF. In nucleotide form, the sequence is TGTGCCACCCGGTCCAGGGCGGATCAGCCCCAGCATTTT.